This entry describes one T cell receptor beta chain. These data come from a study of control samples from healthy donors and cancer patients. Between the trimmed V and J ends, which lost 5 bases and 0 bases, there was a span of 8 bases. The length of the CDR3 is 15 residues. Germline V gives CDR1 LNHDA, CDR2 SQIVND (reference sequence). Generated by immunoSEQ multiplex PCR, the TCRdb table keeps only in-frame clones and is missing some. This table holds 200,000 or so clones, over 80% found once. Sequenced material: blood. The chain links TRBV19 to TRBJ2-6; a weak D match, TRBD2 (5 bases). The origin of this receptor is a man in his thirties or forties in good health. CDR3 sequence (DNA): TGTGCCAGTAGTGTCCGGGACTCTGGGGCCAACGTCCTGACTTTC. This encodes CASSVRDSGANVLTF.